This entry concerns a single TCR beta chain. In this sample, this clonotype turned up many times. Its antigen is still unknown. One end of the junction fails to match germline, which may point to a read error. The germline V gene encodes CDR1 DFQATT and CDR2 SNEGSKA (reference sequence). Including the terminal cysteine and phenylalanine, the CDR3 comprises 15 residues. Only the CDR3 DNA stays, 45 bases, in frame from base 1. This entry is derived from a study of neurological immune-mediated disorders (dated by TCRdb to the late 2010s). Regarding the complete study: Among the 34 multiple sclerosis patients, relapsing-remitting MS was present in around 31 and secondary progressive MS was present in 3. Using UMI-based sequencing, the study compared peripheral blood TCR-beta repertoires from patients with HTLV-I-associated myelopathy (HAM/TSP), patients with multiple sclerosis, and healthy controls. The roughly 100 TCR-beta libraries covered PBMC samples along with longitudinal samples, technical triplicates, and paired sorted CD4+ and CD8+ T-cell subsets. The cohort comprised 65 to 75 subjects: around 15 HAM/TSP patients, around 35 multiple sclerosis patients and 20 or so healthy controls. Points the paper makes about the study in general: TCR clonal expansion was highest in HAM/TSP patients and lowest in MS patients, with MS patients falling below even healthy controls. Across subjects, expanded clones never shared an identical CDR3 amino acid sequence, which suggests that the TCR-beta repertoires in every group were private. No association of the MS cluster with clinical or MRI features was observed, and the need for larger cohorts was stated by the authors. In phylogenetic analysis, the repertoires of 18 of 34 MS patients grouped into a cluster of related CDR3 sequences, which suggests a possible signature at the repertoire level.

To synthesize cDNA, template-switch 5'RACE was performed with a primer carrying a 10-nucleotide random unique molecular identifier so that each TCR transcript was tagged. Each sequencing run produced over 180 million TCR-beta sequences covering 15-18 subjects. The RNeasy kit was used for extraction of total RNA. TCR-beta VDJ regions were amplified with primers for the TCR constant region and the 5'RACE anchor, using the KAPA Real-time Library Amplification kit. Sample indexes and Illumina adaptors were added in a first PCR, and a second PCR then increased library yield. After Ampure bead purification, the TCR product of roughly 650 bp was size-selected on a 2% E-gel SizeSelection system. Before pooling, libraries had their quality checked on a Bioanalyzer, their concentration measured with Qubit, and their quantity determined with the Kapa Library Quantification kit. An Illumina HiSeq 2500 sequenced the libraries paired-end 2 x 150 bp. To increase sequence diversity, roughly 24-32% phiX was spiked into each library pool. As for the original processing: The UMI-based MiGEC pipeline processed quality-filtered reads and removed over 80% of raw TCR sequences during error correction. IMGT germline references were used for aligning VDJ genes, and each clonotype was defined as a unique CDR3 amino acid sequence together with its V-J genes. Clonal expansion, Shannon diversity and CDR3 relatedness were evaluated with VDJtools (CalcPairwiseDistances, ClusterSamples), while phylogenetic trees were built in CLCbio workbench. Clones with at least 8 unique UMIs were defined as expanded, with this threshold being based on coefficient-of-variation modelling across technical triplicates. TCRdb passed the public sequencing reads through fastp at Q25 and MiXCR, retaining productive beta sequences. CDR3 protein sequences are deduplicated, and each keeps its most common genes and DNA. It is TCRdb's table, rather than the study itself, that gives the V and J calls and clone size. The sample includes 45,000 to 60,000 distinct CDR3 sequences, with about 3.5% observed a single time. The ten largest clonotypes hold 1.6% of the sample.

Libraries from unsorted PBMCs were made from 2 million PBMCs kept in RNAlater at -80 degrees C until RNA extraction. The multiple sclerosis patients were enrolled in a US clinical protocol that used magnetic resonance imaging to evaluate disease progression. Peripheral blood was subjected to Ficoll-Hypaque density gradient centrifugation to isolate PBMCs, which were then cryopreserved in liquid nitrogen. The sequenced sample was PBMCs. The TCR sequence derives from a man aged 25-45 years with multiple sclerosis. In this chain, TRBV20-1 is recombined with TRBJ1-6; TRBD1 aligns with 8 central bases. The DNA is TGCAGTGCTAGAGGCGCAGGGGGCGCGGGATCACCCCTCAACTTT. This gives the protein CSARGAGGAGSPLNF.